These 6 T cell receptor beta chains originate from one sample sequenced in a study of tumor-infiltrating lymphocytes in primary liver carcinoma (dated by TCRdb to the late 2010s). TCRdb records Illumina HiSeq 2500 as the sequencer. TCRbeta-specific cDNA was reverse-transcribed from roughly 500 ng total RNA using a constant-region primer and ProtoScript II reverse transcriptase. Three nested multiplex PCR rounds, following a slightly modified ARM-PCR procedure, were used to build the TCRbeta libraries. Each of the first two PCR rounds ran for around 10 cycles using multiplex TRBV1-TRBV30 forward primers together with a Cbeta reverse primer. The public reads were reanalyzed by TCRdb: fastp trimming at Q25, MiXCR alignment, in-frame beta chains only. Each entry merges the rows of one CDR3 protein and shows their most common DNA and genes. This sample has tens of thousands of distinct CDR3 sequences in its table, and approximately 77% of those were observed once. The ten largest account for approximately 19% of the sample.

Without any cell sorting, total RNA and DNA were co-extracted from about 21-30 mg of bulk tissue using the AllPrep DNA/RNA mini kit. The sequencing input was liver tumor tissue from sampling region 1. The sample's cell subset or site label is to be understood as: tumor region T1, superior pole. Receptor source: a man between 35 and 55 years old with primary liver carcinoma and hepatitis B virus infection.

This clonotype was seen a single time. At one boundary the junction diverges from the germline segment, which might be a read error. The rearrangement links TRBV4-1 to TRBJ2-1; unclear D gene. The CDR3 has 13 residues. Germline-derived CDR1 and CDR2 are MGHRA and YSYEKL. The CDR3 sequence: CTSSQAPLGEQFF. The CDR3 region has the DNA TGCACCAGCAGCCAAGCCCCCCTGGGGGAGCAGTTCTTC.

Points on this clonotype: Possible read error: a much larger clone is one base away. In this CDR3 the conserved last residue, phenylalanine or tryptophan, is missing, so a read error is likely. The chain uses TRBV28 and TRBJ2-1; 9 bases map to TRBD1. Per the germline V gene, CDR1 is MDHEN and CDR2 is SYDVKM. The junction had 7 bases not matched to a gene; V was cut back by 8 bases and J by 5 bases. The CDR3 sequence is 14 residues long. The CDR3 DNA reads TGTGCCAGCGGTTGGACAGGGGAGGACAATGAGCAGTTCTCC. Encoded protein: CASGWTGEDNEQFS.

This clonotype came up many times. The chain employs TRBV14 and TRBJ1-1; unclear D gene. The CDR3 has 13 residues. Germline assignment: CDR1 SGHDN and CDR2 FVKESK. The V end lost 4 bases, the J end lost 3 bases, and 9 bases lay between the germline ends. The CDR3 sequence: CASSPGLDTEAFF. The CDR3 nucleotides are TGTGCCAGCAGCCCGGGTCTCGACACTGAAGCTTTCTTT.

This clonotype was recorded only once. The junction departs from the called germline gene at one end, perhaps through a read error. CDR3 loop: CASGSAGAYVQYF. The CDR3 nucleotides read TGTGCCAGCGGTTCGGCCGGGGCGTACGTGCAGTACTTC. J is TRBJ2-7 and V is TRBV6-2 or TRBV6-3; either TRBD1 or TRBD2 may supply D (5 bases each). CDR1 and CDR2 from the germline V gene are MNHEY and SVGEGT. CDR3 length equals 13 residues.

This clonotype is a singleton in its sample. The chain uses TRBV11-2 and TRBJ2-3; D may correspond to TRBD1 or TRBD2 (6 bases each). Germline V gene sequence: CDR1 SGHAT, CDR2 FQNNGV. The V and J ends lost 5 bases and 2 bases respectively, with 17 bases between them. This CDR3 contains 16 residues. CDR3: CASSPLGGKDTDTQYF. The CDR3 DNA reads TGTGCCAGCAGCCCGCTGGGGGGCAAGGACACAGATACGCAGTATTTT.

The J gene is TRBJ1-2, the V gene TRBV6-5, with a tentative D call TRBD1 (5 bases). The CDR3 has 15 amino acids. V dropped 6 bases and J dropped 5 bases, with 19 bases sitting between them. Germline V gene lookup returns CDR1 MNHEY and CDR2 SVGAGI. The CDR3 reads CASRSTSTVVYGYTF. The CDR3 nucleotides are TGTGCCAGCAGATCCACATCGACAGTGGTGTATGGCTACACCTTC.